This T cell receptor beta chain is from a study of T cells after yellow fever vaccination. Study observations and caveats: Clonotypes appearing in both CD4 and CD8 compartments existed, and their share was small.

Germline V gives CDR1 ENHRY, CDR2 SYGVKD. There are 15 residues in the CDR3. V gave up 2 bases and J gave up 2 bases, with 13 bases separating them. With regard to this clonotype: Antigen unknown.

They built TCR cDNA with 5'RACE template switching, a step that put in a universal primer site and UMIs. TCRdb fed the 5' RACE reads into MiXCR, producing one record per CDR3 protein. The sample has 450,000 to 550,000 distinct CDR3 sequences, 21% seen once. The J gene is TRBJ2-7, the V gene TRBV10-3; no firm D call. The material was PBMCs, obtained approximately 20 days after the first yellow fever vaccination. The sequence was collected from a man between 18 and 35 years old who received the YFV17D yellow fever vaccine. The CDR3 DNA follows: TGTGCCATCAGTGAGAAGGGTCTATCACCCTACGAGCAGTACTTC. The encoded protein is CAISEKGLSPYEQYF.